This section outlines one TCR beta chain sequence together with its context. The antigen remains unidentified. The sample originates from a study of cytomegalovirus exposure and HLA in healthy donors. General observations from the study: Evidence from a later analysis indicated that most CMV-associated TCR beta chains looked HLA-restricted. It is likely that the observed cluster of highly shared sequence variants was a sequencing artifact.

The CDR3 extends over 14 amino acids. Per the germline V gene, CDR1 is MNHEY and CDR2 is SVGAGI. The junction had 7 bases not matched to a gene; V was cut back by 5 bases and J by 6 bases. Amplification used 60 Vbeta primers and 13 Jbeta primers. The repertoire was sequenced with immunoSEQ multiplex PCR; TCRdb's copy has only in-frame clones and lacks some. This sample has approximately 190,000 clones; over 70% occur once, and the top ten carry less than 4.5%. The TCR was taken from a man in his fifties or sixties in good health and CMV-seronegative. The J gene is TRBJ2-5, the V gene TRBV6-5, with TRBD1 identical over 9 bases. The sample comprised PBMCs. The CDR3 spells CASSGQGKGKTQYF. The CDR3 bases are TGTGCCAGCAGTGGACAGGGGAAGGGAAAGACCCAGTACTTC.